The source of this T cell receptor beta chain is a study of shared clonotypes between healthy human individuals. Study-wide points: Naive subsets generally had larger estimated richness than memory subsets.

Profiling relied on immunoSEQ multiplex PCR, and the TCRdb table lists in-frame clones only, not all of them. The data hold about 1.1 million clones, with roughly 80% observed a single time. The length of the CDR3 is 15 residues. V was shortened by 1 base and J by 5 bases, with 14 bases between the two germline ends. Germline-derived CDR1 and CDR2 are SGHNT and YYREEE (reference sequence). In regard to this clone: Its target is not known.

The material sequenced was memory CD4+ T cells from PBMCs. Subset here: CD45RA-negative fraction. The origin of this receptor is a man younger than 35 in good health. Some clones in this sample may be carry-over from other donors' samples. The rearrangement links TRBV5-4 to TRBJ2-3; D remains ambiguous. The CDR3 DNA is TGTGCCAGCAGCTTGAAAAGGGCCGGTGGAGATACGCAGTATTTT. Translated, it gives CASSLKRAGGDTQYF.